Here is one T cell receptor beta chain with its context. In the source study's methods: Amplification from reference gene primers served as the basis for estimated nucleated cell counts. TCRdb's copy holds only in-frame clones and misses some; the assay was immunoSEQ multiplex PCR. Clonal size and the V and J genes are those of that table, whereas D and trimming came from the DNA. The sample lists approximately 220,000 clones; roughly 85% were seen once. The data are from a study of blood T cell repertoires in COVID-19. Across the study: Both acute and convalescent COVID-19 samples were obtained from the United States, Italy and Spain. PBMCs, B-cell-depleted T cells, or T cells provided the cDNA or gDNA that made up the material.

Between the trimmed V and J ends, which lost 3 bases and 0 bases, there was a span of 14 bases. The CDR3 runs to 16 residues. CDR1 is LNHDA and CDR2 is SQIVND in the germline V gene (reference sequence). The V and J genes are TRBV19 and TRBJ1-1; D not resolved. This receptor was identified in a woman between 35 and 50 years old with active or convalescent COVID-19. Sample: peripheral blood. The CDR3 DNA sequence: TGTGCCAGTAGTATCCCTCGGGAATGGATGAACACTGAAGCTTTCTTT. As protein: CASSIPREWMNTEAFF.